This T cell receptor beta chain was observed in a study of CD8+ T cells in alopecia areata listed by TCRdb under 2018. Regarding the complete study: Treated patients were enrolled in an open-label pilot trial of oral tofacitinib, 5 to 10 mg twice daily, for moderate-to-severe alopecia areata. Patients received tofacitinib for 6 to 18 months and were then followed off drug for 6 months to check for delayed response and recurrence. Disease severity in treated patients was measured with the SALT score, which quantifies the percentage of affected scalp surface area. High-throughput TCRbeta sequencing was used to examine T cell clonal expansion in alopecia areata in both the C3H/HeJ mouse model and human patients. In humans, TCRbeta sequencing was performed on scalp tissue and on sorted CD4+ and CD8+ peripheral blood T cells from healthy controls and from patients with patchy or totalis/universalis alopecia areata. Patients on tofacitinib were biopsied at baseline and after 4 and 24 weeks of treatment, and several of the patients also had a later scalp biopsy. Scalp clonality was compared across normal scalp (n=4), patchy alopecia areata scalp (n=8), and alopecia totalis/universalis scalp (n=8). The RNA source kit depended on sample type: the PAXgene miRNA kit for fixed scalp, the miRNeasy kit for PBMCs, and the RNeasy kit for mouse skin. Amplification of TCRbeta CDR3 regions was done by immunoSEQ multiplex PCR using 35 Vbeta forward primers and 13 Jbeta reverse primers.

On this clone itself: Its antigen is still unknown. Per-nucleotide qualities are absent, and no much larger clonotype sits a single base away.

The library was generated by the immunoSEQ multiplex PCR assay. RNA was extracted from all samples and reverse transcribed into cDNA as template for TCR sequencing. SuperScript III was used to make first-strand cDNA, primed with a 2:1 mix of oligo-dT and random hexamers. A synthetic immune receptor repertoire was used to assess amplification bias, and residual bias was removed computationally. The original pipeline was this. Raw reads were preprocessed for error removal, and CDR3 was defined according to IMGT conventions as running from the conserved cysteine to phenylalanine. Clonality was computed by normalizing Shannon entropy by log2 of the number of productive unique TCRs and subtracting the result from 1. CD4 or CD8 identity of scalp clones was inferred by cross-referencing scalp TCRbeta sequences with sorted blood CD4 and CD8 repertoires. In its TCRdb copy, this immuneACCESS table keeps in-frame sequences only and misses some clones. Where compared with another copy, unresolved V genes explain less than half of these, and the others have no known cause. V and J calls and clone size are those listed in that table; D and trimming were worked out from the DNA. This sample has about 74,000 clones in its table, and approximately 29% of those were observed once. Just under 15% of the sample belongs to the ten largest clones.

The study at large found these results: Scalp clonality and the number of expanded CD8+ clones among the top 100 scalp clones were significantly decreased by tofacitinib. Because the treated cohort was small and included a single nonresponder, larger studies are needed to assess links between baseline CD8+ expansion and response. Shared TCR sequences between patients were less evident than in mice, which may be partly attributable to HLA diversity in the patient population. During tofacitinib treatment, many expanded lesional clones remained in scalp and blood, and this persistence may partly explain relapse after treatment is stopped. Unlike mouse skin, where gammadelta T cells dominate, normal human skin contains resident alphabeta T cells that get sequenced too, which complicates analysis of the scalp TCR repertoire. Higher clonality and more expanded CD8+ clones were observed in lesional scalp than in normal scalp, particularly in alopecia totalis/universalis, a finding suggestive of antigenic drive.

In light of the paper, this sample's time point label describes: 4 weeks on oral tofacitinib. This sample's treatment or condition label indicates: oral pan-JAK inhibitor, 5-10 mg twice daily. Lesional scalp punch biopsies and peripheral blood were collected from alopecia areata patients. After PBMCs were isolated by density centrifugation and stained for CD3, CD4 and CD8, a FACSAria was used to sort CD4+ and CD8+ T cells. The germline V and J ends show losses of 3 bases and 2 bases respectively, and no gene match explains 12 bases of the junction. Via the germline V gene, CDR1 is SQVTM and CDR2 ANQGSEA. From the cysteine up to the phenylalanine, the CDR3 has a length of 16 residues. Here the CDR3 DNA is all that survives: 48 bases in frame from base 1.

The rearranged segments are TRBV29-1 and TRBJ2-7; 8 of the junction bases match TRBD1. This receptor was taken from a human donor with alopecia areata. This specimen was CD8+ T cells sorted from blood, taken at week 4, from a patient treated with tofacitinib. CDR3 reads: CSVDLEVGQAPYEQYF. The nucleotide sequence reads as follows: TGCAGCGTTGATCTTGAGGTGGGACAGGCCCCCTACGAGCAGTACTTC.